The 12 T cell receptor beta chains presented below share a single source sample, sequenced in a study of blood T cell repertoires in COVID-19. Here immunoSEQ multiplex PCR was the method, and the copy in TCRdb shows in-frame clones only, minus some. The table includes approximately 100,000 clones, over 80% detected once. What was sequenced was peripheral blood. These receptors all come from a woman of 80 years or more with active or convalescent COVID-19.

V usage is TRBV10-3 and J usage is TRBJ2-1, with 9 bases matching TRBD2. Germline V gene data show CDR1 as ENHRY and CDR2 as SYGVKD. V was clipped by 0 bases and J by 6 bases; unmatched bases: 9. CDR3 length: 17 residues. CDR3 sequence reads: CAISESGSGSRGNEQFF. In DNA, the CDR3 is TGTGCCATCAGTGAGTCGGGTAGCGGGAGTCGGGGCAATGAGCAGTTCTTC.

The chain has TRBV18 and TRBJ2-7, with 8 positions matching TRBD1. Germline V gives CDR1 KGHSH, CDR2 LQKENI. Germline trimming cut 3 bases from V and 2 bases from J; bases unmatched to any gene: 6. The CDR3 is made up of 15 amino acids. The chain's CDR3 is CASSPNQGAAYEQYF. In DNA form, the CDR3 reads TGTGCCAGCTCACCGAACCAGGGGGCCGCCTACGAGCAGTACTTC.

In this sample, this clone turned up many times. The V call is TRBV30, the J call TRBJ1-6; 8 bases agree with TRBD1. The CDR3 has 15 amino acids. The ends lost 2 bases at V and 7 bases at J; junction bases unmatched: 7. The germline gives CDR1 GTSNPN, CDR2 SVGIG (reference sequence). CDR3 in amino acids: CAWSTRTGSNSPLHF. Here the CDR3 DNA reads TGTGCCTGGAGTACCAGGACAGGGTCGAATTCACCCCTCCACTTT. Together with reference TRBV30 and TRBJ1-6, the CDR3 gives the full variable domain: SQTIHQWPATLVQPVGSPLSLECTVEGTSNPNLYWYRQAAGRGLQLLFYSVGIGQISSEVPQNLSASRPQDRQFILSSKKLLLSDSGFYLCAWSTRTGSNSPLHFGNGTRLTVT.

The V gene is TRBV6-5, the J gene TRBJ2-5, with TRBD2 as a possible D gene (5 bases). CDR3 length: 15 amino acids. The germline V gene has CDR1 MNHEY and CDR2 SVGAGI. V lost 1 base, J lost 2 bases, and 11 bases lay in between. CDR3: CASSYLGSAQETQYF. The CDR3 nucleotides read TGTGCCAGCAGTTACTTAGGTAGCGCTCAAGAGACCCAGTACTTC.

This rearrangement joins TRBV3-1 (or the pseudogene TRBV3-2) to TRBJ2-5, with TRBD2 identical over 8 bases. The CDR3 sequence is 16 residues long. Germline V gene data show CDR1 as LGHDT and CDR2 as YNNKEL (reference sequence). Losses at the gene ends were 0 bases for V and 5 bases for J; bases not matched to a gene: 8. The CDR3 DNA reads TGTGCCAGCAGCCAAGATACTAGCGGCAGAGGGGAGACCCAGTACTTC. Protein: CASSQDTSGRGETQYF.

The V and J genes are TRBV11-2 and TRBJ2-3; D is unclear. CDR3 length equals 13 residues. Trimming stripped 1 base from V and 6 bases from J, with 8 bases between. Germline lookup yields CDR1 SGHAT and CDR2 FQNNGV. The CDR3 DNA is TGTGCCAGCAGCTTAGTTCCCGGGGATACGCAGTATTTT. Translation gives CASSLVPGDTQYF.

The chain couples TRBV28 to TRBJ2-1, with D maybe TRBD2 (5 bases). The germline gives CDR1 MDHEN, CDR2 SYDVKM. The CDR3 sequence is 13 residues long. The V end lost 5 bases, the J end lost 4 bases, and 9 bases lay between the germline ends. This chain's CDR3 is CASSPPGYNEQFF. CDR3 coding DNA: TGTGCCAGCAGTCCTCCGGGGTACAATGAGCAGTTCTTC.

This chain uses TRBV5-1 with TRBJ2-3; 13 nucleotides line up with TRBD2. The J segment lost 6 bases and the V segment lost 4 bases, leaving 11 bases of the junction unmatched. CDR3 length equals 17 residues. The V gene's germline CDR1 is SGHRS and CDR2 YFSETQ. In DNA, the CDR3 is TGCGCCAGCAGCCCTGGATGGGGACTAGCGGGGCGGGATACGCAGTATTTT. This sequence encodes CASSPGWGLAGRDTQYF.

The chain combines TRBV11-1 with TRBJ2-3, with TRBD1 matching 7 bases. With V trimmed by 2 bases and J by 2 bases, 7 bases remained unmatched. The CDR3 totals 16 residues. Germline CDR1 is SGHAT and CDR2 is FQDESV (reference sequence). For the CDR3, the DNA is TGTGCCAGCAGCTTAACCCGGGACAGCTACACAGATACGCAGTATTTT. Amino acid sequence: CASSLTRDSYTDTQYF.

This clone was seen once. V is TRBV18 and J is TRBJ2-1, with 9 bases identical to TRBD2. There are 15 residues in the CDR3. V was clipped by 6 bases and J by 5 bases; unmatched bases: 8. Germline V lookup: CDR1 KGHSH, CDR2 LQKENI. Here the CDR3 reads CASSHRTSVNNEQFF. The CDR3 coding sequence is TGTGCCAGCTCTCATAGGACTAGCGTAAACAATGAGCAGTTCTTC.

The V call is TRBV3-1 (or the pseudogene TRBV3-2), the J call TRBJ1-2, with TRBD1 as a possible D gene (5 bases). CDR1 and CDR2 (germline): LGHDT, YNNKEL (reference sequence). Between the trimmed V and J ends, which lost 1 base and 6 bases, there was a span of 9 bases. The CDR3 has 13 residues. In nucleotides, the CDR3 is TGTGCCAGCAGCCAAGTCTCGGGGGATGGCTACACCTTC. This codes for CASSQVSGDGYTF.

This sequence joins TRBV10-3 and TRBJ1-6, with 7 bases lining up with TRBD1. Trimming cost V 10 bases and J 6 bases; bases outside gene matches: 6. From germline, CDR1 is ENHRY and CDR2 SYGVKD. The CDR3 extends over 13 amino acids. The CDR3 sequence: CATTGAINSPLHF. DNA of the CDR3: TGTGCCACCACAGGGGCGATTAATTCACCCCTCCACTTT.